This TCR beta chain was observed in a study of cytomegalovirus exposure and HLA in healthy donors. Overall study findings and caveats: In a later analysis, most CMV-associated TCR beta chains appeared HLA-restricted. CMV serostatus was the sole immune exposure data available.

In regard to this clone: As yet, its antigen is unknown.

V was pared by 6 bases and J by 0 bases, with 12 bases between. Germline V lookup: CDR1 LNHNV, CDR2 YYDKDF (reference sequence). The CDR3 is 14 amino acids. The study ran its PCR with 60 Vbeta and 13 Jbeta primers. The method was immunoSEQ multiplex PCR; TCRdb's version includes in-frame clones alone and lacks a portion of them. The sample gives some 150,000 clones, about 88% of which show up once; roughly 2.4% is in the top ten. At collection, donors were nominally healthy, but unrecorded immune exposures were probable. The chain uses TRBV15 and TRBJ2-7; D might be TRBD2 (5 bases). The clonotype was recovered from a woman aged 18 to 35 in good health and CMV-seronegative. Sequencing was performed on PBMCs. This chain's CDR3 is CATSARGSSYEQYF. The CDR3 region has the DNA TGTGCCACCAGTGCCCGGGGATCCTCCTACGAGCAGTACTTC.